The following is a T cell receptor (beta chain) sequence with its context. The data derive from a study of blood T cell repertoires in COVID-19. Only in-frame clones appear in the TCRdb table, and some are missing; sequencing was by immunoSEQ multiplex PCR. The sample has about 110,000 clones, 75% to 80% seen once. CDR3 length: 11 amino acids. From germline, CDR1 is DFQATT and CDR2 SNEGSKA (reference sequence). The germline V and J ends were trimmed by 4 bases and 3 bases, with 7 bases remaining between them. Input material: peripheral blood. The clonotype originates from a woman over 75 with active or convalescent COVID-19. This sequence joins TRBV20-1 and TRBJ2-7; no firm D call. CDR3 nucleotides: TGCAGTGCTAACACGAACTACGAGCAGTACTTC. Protein product: CSANTNYEQYF.